These 9 T cell receptor beta chains share one sample of origin, sequenced in a study of T cells expressing NK-cell markers. TCRdb reprocessed the 5' RACE reads, keeping one entry per CDR3 protein, no DNA. This sample's table has 200,000 to 300,000 distinct CDR3 sequences. The sample consisted of blood T cells: a sorted CD56 or NKG2C T cell subset, CD4+ or CD8+ T cells, or bulk PBMC T cells (not recorded which). The source is a woman between 18 and 70 years old in good health.

The rearrangement uses TRBV19 and TRBJ1-2. There are 13 residues in the CDR3. Germline V gene lookup returns CDR1 LNHDA and CDR2 SQIVND (reference sequence). The CDR3 sequence: CATSDFGNYGYTF. The whole variable domain, filled in from reference TRBV19 and TRBJ1-2, reads DGGITQSPKYLFRKEGQNVTLSCEQNLNHDAMYWYRQDPGQGLRLIYYSQIVNDFQKGDIAEGYSVSREKKESFPLTVTSAQKNPTAFYLCATSDFGNYGYTFGSGTRLTVV.

The chain employs TRBV4-3 and TRBJ2-1; the TCRdb D gene call, TRBD1, has no DNA to confirm it. Germline V gene lookup returns CDR1 LGHNA and CDR2 YSLEER. This CDR3 region has 16 residues. The CDR3 is CASSLSGKGGYNEQFF.

The chain recombines TRBV6-2 or TRBV6-3 with TRBJ1-1; the D gene TCRdb calls, TRBD1, cannot be checked with no DNA. The CDR3 is 14 residues long. Germline lookup yields CDR1 MNHEY and CDR2 SVGEGT. CDR3 in amino acids: CASSGATKNTEAFF.

J is TRBJ2-7 and V is TRBV15; TCRdb's assignment of TRBD1 cannot be checked, as there is no DNA. The CDR3 runs to 14 residues. Germline lookup yields CDR1 LNHNV and CDR2 YYDKDF (reference sequence). The CDR3 loop reads CATSRDPGEFEQYF.

The rearrangement joins TRBV7-2 to TRBJ2-5; TCRdb's D call, TRBD2, is unchecked because there is no DNA. The CDR3 loop spans 15 amino acids. Germline assignment: CDR1 SGHTA and CDR2 FQGNSA. The CDR3 here is CASSPGDSSIETQYF.

V usage is TRBV12-3 or TRBV12-4 and J usage is TRBJ2-3. The CDR3 is 14 residues long. CDR3 residues: CASSFERNTDTQYF.

The chain is built from TRBV3-1 and TRBJ1-4; as DNA is missing, the TRBD1 call by TCRdb cannot be tested. The length of the CDR3 is 17 residues. Germline values: CDR1 LGHDT, CDR2 YNNKEL (reference sequence). CDR3 loop: CASSRGAGTGESEKLFF.

The chain uses TRBV30 and TRBJ2-1; the TCRdb call, TRBD2, lacks DNA for checking. CDR3 length equals 15 residues. The germline CDR1 and CDR2 sequences are GTSNPN and SVGIG (reference sequence). The CDR3 sequence is CAWSGGTVWEGEQFF.

The J gene is TRBJ2-7, the V gene TRBV5-1; the D call of TRBD2 rests on TCRdb alone, since no DNA is present to check it. This CDR3 has 15 residues. Germline-derived CDR1 and CDR2 are SGHRS and YFSETQ. The CDR3 loop is CASSLIAGGRYEQYF.